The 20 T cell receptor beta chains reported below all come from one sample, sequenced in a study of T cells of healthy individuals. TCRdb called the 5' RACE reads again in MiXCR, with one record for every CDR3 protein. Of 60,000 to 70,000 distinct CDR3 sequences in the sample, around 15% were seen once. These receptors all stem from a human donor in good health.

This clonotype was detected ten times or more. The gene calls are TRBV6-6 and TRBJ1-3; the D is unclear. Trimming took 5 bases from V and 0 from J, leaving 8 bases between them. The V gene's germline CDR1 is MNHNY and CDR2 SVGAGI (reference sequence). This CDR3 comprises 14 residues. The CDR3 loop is CASSRTSSGNTIYF. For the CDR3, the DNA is TGTGCCAGCAGTAGGACCTCCTCTGGAAACACCATATATTTT.

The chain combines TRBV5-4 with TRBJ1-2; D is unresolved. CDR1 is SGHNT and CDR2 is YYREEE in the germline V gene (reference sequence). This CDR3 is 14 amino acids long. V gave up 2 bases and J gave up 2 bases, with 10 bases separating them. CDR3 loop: CASSLPGVNYGYTF. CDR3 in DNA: TGTGCCAGCAGCTTACCGGGCGTCAACTATGGCTACACCTTC.

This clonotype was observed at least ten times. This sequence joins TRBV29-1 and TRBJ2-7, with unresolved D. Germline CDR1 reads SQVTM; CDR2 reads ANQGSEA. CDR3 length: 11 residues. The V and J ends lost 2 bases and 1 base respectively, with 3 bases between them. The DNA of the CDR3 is TGCAGCGTTGAACTGTCCTACGAGCAGTACTTC. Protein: CSVELSYEQYF.

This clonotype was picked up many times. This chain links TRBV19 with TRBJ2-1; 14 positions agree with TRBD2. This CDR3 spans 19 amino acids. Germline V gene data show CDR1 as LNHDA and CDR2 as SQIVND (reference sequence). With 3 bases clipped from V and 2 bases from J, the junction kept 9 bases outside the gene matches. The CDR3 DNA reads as TGTGCCAGTAGTATTCGACTAGCGGGGGGGGCCAGAACCTACAATGAGCAGTTCTTC. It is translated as CASSIRLAGGARTYNEQFF. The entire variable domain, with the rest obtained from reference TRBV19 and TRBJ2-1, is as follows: DGGITQSPKYLFRKEGQNVTLSCEQNLNHDAMYWYRQDPGQGLRLIYYSQIVNDFQKGDIAEGYSVSREKKESFPLTVTSAQKNPTAFYLCASSIRLAGGARTYNEQFFGPGTRLTVL.

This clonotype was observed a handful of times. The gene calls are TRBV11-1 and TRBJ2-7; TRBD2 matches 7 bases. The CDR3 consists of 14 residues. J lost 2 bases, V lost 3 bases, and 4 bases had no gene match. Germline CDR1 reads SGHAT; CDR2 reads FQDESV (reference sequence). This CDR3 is CASSFSSGTYEQYF. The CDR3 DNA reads TGTGCCAGCAGCTTCTCTAGCGGAACCTACGAGCAGTACTTC.

The chain's CDR3 is CASSYNPTRGELFF. The CDR3 bases are TGTGCCAGCAGTTATAACCCTACCCGGGGGGAGCTGTTTTTT. The V call is TRBV6-5, the J call TRBJ2-2; D is ambiguous. The CDR3 extends over 14 amino acids. Germline loops: CDR1 MNHEY, CDR2 SVGAGI. Trimming shortened V by 3 bases and J by 8 bases, and 13 bases separated the two germline ends.

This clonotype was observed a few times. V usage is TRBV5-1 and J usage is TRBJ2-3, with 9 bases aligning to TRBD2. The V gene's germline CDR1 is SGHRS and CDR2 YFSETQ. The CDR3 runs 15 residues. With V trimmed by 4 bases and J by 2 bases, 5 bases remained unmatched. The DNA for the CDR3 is TGCGCCAGCAGCCAAGCGGGAGGCGTCACAGATACGCAGTATTTT. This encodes CASSQAGGVTDTQYF.

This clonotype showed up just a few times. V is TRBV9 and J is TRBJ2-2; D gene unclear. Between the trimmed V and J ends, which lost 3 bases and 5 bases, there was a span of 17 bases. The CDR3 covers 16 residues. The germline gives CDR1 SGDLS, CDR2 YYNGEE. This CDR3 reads CASSAHFGLGTGELFF. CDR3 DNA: TGTGCCAGCAGCGCTCACTTTGGGCTCGGAACCGGGGAGCTGTTTTTT.

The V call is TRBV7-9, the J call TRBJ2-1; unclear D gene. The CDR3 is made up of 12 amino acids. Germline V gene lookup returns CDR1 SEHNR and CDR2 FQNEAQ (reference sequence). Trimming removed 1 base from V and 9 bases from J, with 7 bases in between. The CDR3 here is CASSLEVPEQFF. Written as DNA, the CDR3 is TGTGCCAGCAGCTTAGAGGTCCCTGAGCAGTTCTTC. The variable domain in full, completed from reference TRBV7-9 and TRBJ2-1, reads DTGVSQNPRHKITKRGQNVTFRCDPISEHNRLYWYRQTLGQGPEFLTYFQNEAQLEKSRLLSDRFSAERPKGSFSTLEIQRTEQGDSAMYLCASSLEVPEQFFGPGTRLTVL.

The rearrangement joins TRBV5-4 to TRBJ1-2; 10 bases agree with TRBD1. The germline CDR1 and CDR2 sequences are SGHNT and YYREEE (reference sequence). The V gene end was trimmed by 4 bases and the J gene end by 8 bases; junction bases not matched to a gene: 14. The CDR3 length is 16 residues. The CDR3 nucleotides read TGTGCCAGCAGCGGATCTGTTGTGACAGGGGGCCTCGGCTACACCTTC. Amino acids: CASSGSVVTGGLGYTF.

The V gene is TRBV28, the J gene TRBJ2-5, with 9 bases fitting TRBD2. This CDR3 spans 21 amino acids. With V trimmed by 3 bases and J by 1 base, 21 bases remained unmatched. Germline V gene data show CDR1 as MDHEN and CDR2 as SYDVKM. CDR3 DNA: TGTGCCAGCAGTTTTAAGTGGGGTTTGGGAGCGGGGGGCCTTTTCCAAGAGACCCAGTACTTC. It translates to CASSFKWGLGAGGLFQETQYF.

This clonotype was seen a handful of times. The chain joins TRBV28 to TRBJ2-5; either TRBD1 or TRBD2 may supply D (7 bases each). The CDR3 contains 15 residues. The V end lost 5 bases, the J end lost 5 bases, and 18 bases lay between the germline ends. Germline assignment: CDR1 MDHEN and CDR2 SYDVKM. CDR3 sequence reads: CASSPHRGGGETQYF. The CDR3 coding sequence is TGTGCCAGCAGTCCCCACAGGGGAGGGGGGGAGACCCAGTACTTC.

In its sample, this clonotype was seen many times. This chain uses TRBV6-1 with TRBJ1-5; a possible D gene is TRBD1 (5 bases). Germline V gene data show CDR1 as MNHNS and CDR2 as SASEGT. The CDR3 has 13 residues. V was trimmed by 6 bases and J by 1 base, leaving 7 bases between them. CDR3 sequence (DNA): TGTGCCAGCAGAGGGGACAGCAATCAGCCCCAGCATTTT. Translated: CASRGDSNQPQHF.

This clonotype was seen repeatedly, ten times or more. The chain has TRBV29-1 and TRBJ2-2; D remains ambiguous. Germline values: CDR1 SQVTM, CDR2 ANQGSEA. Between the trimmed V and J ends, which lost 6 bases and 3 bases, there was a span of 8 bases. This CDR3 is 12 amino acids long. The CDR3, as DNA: TGCAGCGTGCTTCGGGACACCGGGGAGCTGTTTTTT. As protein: CSVLRDTGELFF.

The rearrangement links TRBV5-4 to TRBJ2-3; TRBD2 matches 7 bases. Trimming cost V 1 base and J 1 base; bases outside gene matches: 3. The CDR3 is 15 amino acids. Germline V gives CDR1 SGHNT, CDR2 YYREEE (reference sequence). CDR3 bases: TGTGCCAGCAGCTTGATGGGAGGGGGCACAGATACGCAGTATTTT. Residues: CASSLMGGGTDTQYF.

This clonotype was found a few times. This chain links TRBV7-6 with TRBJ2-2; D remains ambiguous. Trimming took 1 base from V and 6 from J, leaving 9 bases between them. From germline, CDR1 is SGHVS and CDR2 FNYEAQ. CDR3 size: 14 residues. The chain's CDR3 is CASSLEARSGELFF. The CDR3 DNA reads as TGTGCCAGCAGCTTAGAGGCGAGGTCCGGGGAGCTGTTTTTT.

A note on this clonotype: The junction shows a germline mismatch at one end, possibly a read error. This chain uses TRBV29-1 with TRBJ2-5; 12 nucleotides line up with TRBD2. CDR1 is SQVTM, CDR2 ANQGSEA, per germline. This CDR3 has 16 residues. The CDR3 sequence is CGVTLTSGGIQETQYF. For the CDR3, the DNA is TGCGGCGTTACCCTGACTAGCGGGGGCATCCAAGAGACCCAGTACTTC.

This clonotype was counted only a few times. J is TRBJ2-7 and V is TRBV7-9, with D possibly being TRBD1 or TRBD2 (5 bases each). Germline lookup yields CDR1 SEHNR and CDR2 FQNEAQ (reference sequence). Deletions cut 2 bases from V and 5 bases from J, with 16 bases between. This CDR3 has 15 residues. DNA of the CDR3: TGTGCCAGCAGCTTATCTGGGGACCCCACGCACGAGCAGTACTTC. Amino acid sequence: CASSLSGDPTHEQYF.

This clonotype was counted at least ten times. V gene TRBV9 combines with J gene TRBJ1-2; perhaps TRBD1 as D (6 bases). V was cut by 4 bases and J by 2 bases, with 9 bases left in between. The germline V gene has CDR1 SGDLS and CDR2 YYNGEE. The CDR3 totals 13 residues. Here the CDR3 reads CASSQGPNYGYTF. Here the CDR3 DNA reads TGTGCCAGCAGCCAGGGGCCCAACTATGGCTACACCTTC.

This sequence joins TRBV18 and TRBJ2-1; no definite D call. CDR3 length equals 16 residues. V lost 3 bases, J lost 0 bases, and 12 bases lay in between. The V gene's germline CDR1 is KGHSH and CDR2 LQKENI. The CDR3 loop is CASSPNSDISYNEQFF. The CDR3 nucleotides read TGTGCCAGCTCACCGAACAGTGATATCTCCTACAATGAGCAGTTCTTC. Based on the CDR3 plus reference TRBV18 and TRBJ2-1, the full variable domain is NAGVMQNPRHLVRRRGQEARLRCSPMKGHSHVYWYRQLPEEGLKFMVYLQKENIIDESGMPKERFSAEFPKEGPSILRIQQVVRGDSAAYFCASSPNSDISYNEQFFGPGTRLTVL.